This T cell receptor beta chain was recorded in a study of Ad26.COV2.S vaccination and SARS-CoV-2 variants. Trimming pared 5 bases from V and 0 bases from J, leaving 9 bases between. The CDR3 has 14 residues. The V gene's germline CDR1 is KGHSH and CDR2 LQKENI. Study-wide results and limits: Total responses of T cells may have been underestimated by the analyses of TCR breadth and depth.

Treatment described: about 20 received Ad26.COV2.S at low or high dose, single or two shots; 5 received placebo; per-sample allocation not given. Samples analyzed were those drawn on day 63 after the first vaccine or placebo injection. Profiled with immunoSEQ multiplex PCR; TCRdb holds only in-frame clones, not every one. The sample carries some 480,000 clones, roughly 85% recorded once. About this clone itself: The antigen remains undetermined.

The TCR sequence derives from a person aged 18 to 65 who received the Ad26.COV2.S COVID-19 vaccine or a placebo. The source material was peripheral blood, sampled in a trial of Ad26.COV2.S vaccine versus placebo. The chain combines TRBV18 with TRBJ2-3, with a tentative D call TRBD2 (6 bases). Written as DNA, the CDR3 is TGTGCCAGCTCAACAAGCGGGAGCACAGATACGCAGTATTTT. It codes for CASSTSGSTDTQYF.